This TCR beta chain comes out of a study of T cells in Graves' hyperthyroidism and ophthalmopathy. Study-level information: Specimen type is peripheral blood, collected at initial diagnosis prior to any treatment.

Germline CDR1 is SNHLY and CDR2 is FYNNEI. Unmatched junction bases numbered 12, after V lost 3 bases and J lost 4 bases. The CDR3 runs 17 residues. Exclusion criteria comprised uncontrolled infection, other autoimmune disease, pregnancy or lactation. RNA transcripts gave rise to amplified TCR beta CDR3 regions. The HTBI primer set drove a first-round RT-PCR of the TCR CDR3. TCRdb passed the multiplex PCR reads through MiXCR, listing each CDR3 protein once. The sample records hundreds of thousands of distinct CDR3 sequences, around 39% being singletons. Study-wide results and limits: Most expanded thyroid clonotypes above 0.001 recurred in blood.

This clonotype was detected once. Its antigen is as yet unknown. The sequence was collected from a man aged 18 to 29 with Graves' hyperthyroidism. Sequenced sample: blood. The gene calls are TRBV2 and TRBJ1-5; 7 bases align to TRBD1. The CDR3 nucleotides read TGTGCCAGCAGTGAGCAGACAGGGAGGGGGCCAAATCAGCCCCAGCATTTT. Translation gives CASSEQTGRGPNQPQHF.